The 18 T cell receptor beta chains presented below share a single source sample, sequenced in a study of brain T cells in children with intractable seizures. The data were produced by immunoSEQ multiplex PCR, yet TCRdb's version contains in-frame clones alone and is incomplete. The sample includes about 340,000 clones, about 93% of them seen just once. Time point reported: blood from clinic visit 5 months post-surgery; TSC patient then seizure free. The source was peripheral blood, collected roughly 5 months after surgery. Receptors were obtained from a boy in the first two years of life with tuberous sclerosis and intractable seizures.

The rearrangement joins TRBV4-1 to TRBJ2-2; D uncertain. Trimming shortened V by 3 bases and J by 7 bases, and 18 bases separated the two germline ends. Germline assignment: CDR1 MGHRA and CDR2 YSYEKL. There are 16 residues in the CDR3. The CDR3: CASSHSPFLGVGELFF. DNA for the CDR3: TGCGCCAGCAGCCACTCTCCCTTTCTAGGCGTCGGGGAGCTGTTTTTT.

The rearrangement joins TRBV10-1 to TRBJ2-2; TRBD1 is a possible D gene (6 bases). CDR3 length: 15 residues. The germline V gene encodes CDR1 WNHNN and CDR2 SYGVQD (reference sequence). V was cut by 4 bases and J by 1 base, with 10 bases left in between. CDR3 nucleotides: TGCGCCAGCAGTGGGGGACAATTGAACACCGGGGAGCTGTTTTTT. Amino acids: CASSGGQLNTGELFF.

This sequence joins TRBV19 and TRBJ1-5; unclear D gene. The CDR3 spans 13 residues. V gave up 5 bases and J gave up 2 bases, with 7 bases separating them. Germline V gives CDR1 LNHDA, CDR2 SQIVND (reference sequence). The CDR3 sequence: CASSDDRNQPQHF. The CDR3 nucleotides read TGTGCCAGTAGTGACGACCGCAATCAGCCCCAGCATTTT.

The chain has TRBV18 and TRBJ2-3, with D perhaps matching TRBD1 (5 bases). With 0 bases removed from V and 2 bases from J, the gap between germline ends came to 9 bases. Germline loops: CDR1 KGHSH, CDR2 LQKENI. This CDR3 region has 15 residues. CDR3 loop: CASSPPGRDTDTQYF. CDR3 nucleotides: TGTGCCAGCTCACCACCGGGCAGGGACACAGATACGCAGTATTTT. The whole variable domain, remainder taken from reference TRBV18 and TRBJ2-3, is NAGVMQNPRHLVRRRGQEARLRCSPMKGHSHVYWYRQLPEEGLKFMVYLQKENIIDESGMPKERFSAEFPKEGPSILRIQQVVRGDSAAYFCASSPPGRDTDTQYFGPGTRLTVL.

The chain joins TRBV21-1 to TRBJ2-3; TRBD2 is the table's D call and was not checked against the DNA. TRBV21-1 is assigned pseudogene status. CDR3 length: 13 amino acids. For the CDR3, the DNA is TGTGCCAGCAGCACCTGCCCGGTAATCACGCAGTATTTT. Its protein product is CASSTCPVITQYF.

This sequence joins TRBV4-1 and TRBJ2-4, with a tentative D call TRBD2 (5 bases). The germline gives CDR1 MGHRA, CDR2 YSYEKL. The ends were cut back, 0 bases at V and 0 bases at J, with 18 bases in the middle. The CDR3 extends over 19 amino acids. The DNA of the CDR3 is TGCGCCAGCAGCCAAGATCGACAACCGGGGATCATAGCCAAAAACATTCAGTACTTC. It specifies CASSQDRQPGIIAKNIQYF.

The gene calls are TRBV4-1 and TRBJ2-1, with 7 bases identical to TRBD2. Germline trimming cut 1 base from V and 0 bases from J; bases unmatched to any gene: 3. The V gene's germline CDR1 is MGHRA and CDR2 YSYEKL. This CDR3 region has 16 residues. CDR3 loop: CASSQVSGPSYNEQFF. CDR3 bases: TGCGCCAGCAGCCAAGTTAGCGGGCCCTCCTACAATGAGCAGTTCTTC.

Written as DNA, the CDR3 is TGCAGCGTTCGCCCTTCTTTGGAGCAGTTCTTC. Protein product: CSVRPSLEQFF. The rearrangement joins TRBV29-1 to TRBJ2-1; D unresolved. Germline assignment: CDR1 SQVTM and CDR2 ANQGSEA. V shed 5 bases and J shed 10 bases, with 12 bases lying between them. The CDR3 sequence is 11 residues long.

The CDR3, as DNA: TGTGCCAGCAGAAGAGCCGGGACAGGGTCAGATGCTTTCTTT. It is translated as CASRRAGTGSDAFF. The rearrangement links TRBV7-9 to TRBJ1-1, with TRBD1 matching 9 bases. The CDR3 has 14 amino acids. Germline lookup yields CDR1 SEHNR and CDR2 FQNEAQ (reference sequence). The junction had 13 bases not matched to a gene; V was cut back by 6 bases and J by 11 bases.

This chain uses TRBV11-1 with TRBJ2-1; no definite D call. Per the germline V gene, CDR1 is SGHAT and CDR2 is FQDESV (reference sequence). V was clipped by 5 bases and J by 5 bases, with 10 bases between them. The CDR3 covers 13 residues. Here the CDR3 reads CASSRRADNEQFF. In nucleotides, the CDR3 is TGTGCCAGCAGCCGCCGGGCAGACAATGAGCAGTTCTTC.

A single count supports this clone. This chain connects TRBV12-3 or TRBV12-4 to TRBJ1-6; D unresolved. V shed 5 bases and J shed 9 bases, with 8 bases lying between them. The CDR3 is 12 amino acids. Here the CDR3 DNA reads TGTGCCAGCAGTCACCCCCGTTCACCCCTCCACTTT. Its translation: CASSHPRSPLHF.

V gene TRBV2 combines with J gene TRBJ2-1; 9 bases fit TRBD2. Germline lookup yields CDR1 SNHLY and CDR2 FYNNEI. The CDR3 runs to 14 residues. The junction had 7 bases not matched to a gene; V was cut back by 6 bases and J by 7 bases. The CDR3 loop reads CASRPPGLANEQFF. The CDR3 nucleotides read TGTGCCAGCAGGCCCCCGGGACTAGCAAATGAGCAGTTCTTC.

The chain links TRBV19 to TRBJ1-5; possibly TRBD1 for D (6 bases). V dropped 3 bases and J dropped 2 bases, with 14 bases sitting between them. The CDR3 is made up of 16 amino acids. Per the germline V gene, CDR1 is LNHDA and CDR2 is SQIVND (reference sequence). As DNA, the CDR3 is TGTGCCAGTAGTATCCCGACAGGTAAGGGCAATCAGCCCCAGCATTTT. This sequence encodes CASSIPTGKGNQPQHF. The full variable domain, its missing parts supplied by reference TRBV19 and TRBJ1-5, is DGGITQSPKYLFRKEGQNVTLSCEQNLNHDAMYWYRQDPGQGLRLIYYSQIVNDFQKGDIAEGYSVSREKKESFPLTVTSAQKNPTAFYLCASSIPTGKGNQPQHFGDGTRLSIL.

This chain links TRBV6-5 with TRBJ2-1; perhaps TRBD2 as D (5 bases). V lost 2 bases, J lost 7 bases, and 9 bases lay in between. CDR1 and CDR2 (germline): MNHEY, SVGAGI. The CDR3 runs to 13 residues. The CDR3, as DNA: TGTGCCAGCAGTTACCACGGACTGAATGAGCAGTTCTTC. Its protein product is CASSYHGLNEQFF.

This chain joins TRBV6-1 and TRBJ1-3; D is ambiguous. Germline-derived CDR1 and CDR2 are MNHNS and SASEGT. Trimming shortened V by 0 bases and J by 3 bases, and 12 bases separated the two germline ends. CDR3 size: 16 residues. CDR3 in amino acids: CASSEASGAFGNTIYF. The CDR3 DNA reads as TGTGCCAGCAGTGAAGCGAGTGGCGCCTTTGGAAACACCATATATTTT.

This clone has only a few counts. This chain joins TRBV5-4 and TRBJ1-1; D perhaps matches TRBD1 (5 bases). Trimming cost V 0 bases and J 5 bases, with 11 bases left between them. CDR1 SGHNT and CDR2 YYREEE come from the germline V gene (reference sequence). The CDR3 totals 14 residues. CDR3 coding DNA: TGTGCCAGCAGCTTGGGGGGGAAAGGAACTGAAGCTTTCTTT. Encoded protein: CASSLGGKGTEAFF.

This chain links TRBV7-3 with TRBJ2-2; no firm D call. Trimming pared 3 bases from V and 7 bases from J, leaving 3 bases between. Germline CDR1 SGHTA, CDR2 FQGTGA. The CDR3 has 11 amino acids. The CDR3 loop is CASSFGGELFF. The CDR3 DNA reads as TGTGCCAGCAGCTTCGGCGGGGAGCTGTTTTTT.

In its sample, this clone was seen once. The chain has TRBV6-1 and TRBJ1-2; D unclear. The CDR3 length is 12 residues. The V gene's germline CDR1 is MNHNS and CDR2 SASEGT. V shed 3 bases and J shed 5 bases, with 7 bases lying between them. The CDR3 spells CASSDKGYGYTF. CDR3 coding DNA: TGTGCCAGCAGTGATAAAGGATATGGCTACACCTTC.